This paragraph reports one TCR beta chain. This specimen comes from a study of blood T cell repertoires in COVID-19. Study context: Acute and convalescent COVID-19 samples came from the United States, Italy and Spain. Sample material is recorded as cDNA or gDNA derived from T cells, B-cell-depleted T cells, or PBMCs.

Participants came from roughly 24 US areas, aged about 18 to 95 years. V was trimmed by 3 bases and J by 1 base, leaving 21 bases between them. The length of the CDR3 is 18 residues. CDR1 and CDR2 from the germline V gene are LNHDA and SQIVND (reference sequence). Methods used by the authors: Estimation of nucleated cell counts relied on the amplification of reference gene primers. Data came from immunoSEQ multiplex PCR; TCRdb stores just in-frame clones and leaves some out. V, J and clone size are taken as reported in that table, and D and trimming were inferred from the DNA itself. The data hold roughly 300,000 clones, with around 85% observed a single time.

The specimen was PBMCs or T cells enriched from blood (not recorded which). The J gene is TRBJ1-1, the V gene TRBV19; perhaps TRBD1 as D (5 bases). The receptor's source is a woman aged 40 to 50 with acute COVID-19. CDR3 DNA sequence: TGTGCCAGTAGTATTGGGGAACCAGGGCTGGATTGGAACACTGAAGCTTTCTTT. Protein product: CASSIGEPGLDWNTEAFF.